Detailed here is one TCR beta chain. Antigen: not known. The data were taken from a study of identical twins. Study-level results: Because invariant MAIT and iNKT cells could be present, zero-insertion analyses could be partly confounded. Weaker excess twin sharing was observed in beta out-of-frame sequences. For cord blood, abundant beta clonotypes had fewer insertions, unlike memory repertoires, which showed none.

TCRdb processed the 5' RACE reads anew with MiXCR; each CDR3 protein has one entry. The table lists a few hundred thousand distinct CDR3 sequences, about 12% of them singletons. The CDR3 consists of 16 residues. CDR1 LGHDT and CDR2 YNNKEL come from the germline V gene (reference sequence). V trimming: 1 base; J trimming: 3 bases; junction bases outside the gene matches: 7. Donors were all healthy Caucasians. Separately, the same data were catalogued under a study of yellow fever vaccine responses in identical twins.

This chain uses TRBV3-1 with TRBJ2-5; 8 bases match TRBD1. The sequencing sample was made of CD8+ T cells sorted from blood. The receptor was isolated from a woman aged 18-29 years in good health. In nucleotides, the CDR3 is TGTGCCAGCAGCCAAGTGGCAGGGGGCGTCGAAGAGACCCAGTACTTC. Translating gives CASSQVAGGVEETQYF.